This T cell receptor beta chain stems from a study of cytomegalovirus exposure and HLA in healthy donors. Study results and caveats: The study carried out a later analysis of TCR beta sequences. It associated under 20,000 of them with specific HLA alleles at a false discovery rate of 0.05.

Researchers ran the PCR with 60 Vbeta and 13 Jbeta primers. Produced via immunoSEQ multiplex PCR; TCRdb's table is partial and in-frame only. Among 120,000 to 150,000 clones listed, under 90% were seen once. For this clone: Its antigen is unidentified.

Sequencing was carried out using PBMCs. The TCR was taken from a male donor in good health and CMV-seronegative.

DNA of the CDR3: TGTGCCAGCAGCCCCGGACAGGGGACCCCCTACGAGCAGTACTTC. This codes for CASSPGQGTPYEQYF. The chain has TRBV7-2 and TRBJ2-7; 9 bases are shared with TRBD1. V shed 5 bases and J 2 bases; nucleotides not matched to a gene: 7. Germline V gives CDR1 SGHTA, CDR2 FQGNSA. The CDR3 length is 15 residues.